This T cell receptor beta chain derives from a study of cytomegalovirus exposure and HLA in healthy donors. Study-wide background: Among roughly 180 million T cells, an earlier analysis found about 100 million unique TCR beta sequences. General study results and limits: Three CMV-associated chains were confirmed in vitro to be specific for CMV antigens.

A remark on this clone: The target antigen is unknown.

CDR3 length: 14 amino acids. Per germline, CDR1 SQVTM and CDR2 ANQGSEA. Trimming shortened V by 0 bases and J by 0 bases, and 9 bases separated the two germline ends. PCR amplification relied on 60 Vbeta primers (plus 13 Jbeta primers). Sequencing used immunoSEQ multiplex PCR; TCRdb keeps in-frame clones, though not all of them. The profile shows about 130,000 clones, roughly 78% of them singletons. This TCR derives from a man aged 25-45 years in good health and CMV-seronegative. The sample was PBMCs. This chain joins TRBV29-1 and TRBJ2-7; D call uncertain. The CDR3 is CSVEDHSSSYEQYF. In DNA form, the CDR3 reads TGCAGCGTTGAAGATCACTCTAGCTCCTACGAGCAGTACTTC.